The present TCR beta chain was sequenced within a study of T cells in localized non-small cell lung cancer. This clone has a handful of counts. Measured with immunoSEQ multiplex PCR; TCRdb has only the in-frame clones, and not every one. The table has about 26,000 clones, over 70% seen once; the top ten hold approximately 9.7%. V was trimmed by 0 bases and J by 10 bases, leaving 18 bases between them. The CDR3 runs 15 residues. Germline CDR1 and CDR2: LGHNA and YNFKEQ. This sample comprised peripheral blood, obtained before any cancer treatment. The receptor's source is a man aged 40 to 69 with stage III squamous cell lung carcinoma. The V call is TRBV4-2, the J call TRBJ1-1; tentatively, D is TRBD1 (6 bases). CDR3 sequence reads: CASSQDNGQSDGAFF. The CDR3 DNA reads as TGTGCCAGCAGCCAAGATAACGGACAGTCGGATGGAGCTTTCTTT.